The sample holds many counts of the clone carrying this T cell receptor beta chain. Its cognate antigen is unknown. Germline assignment: CDR1 DFQATT and CDR2 SNEGSKA (reference sequence). CDR3 length: 13 amino acids. V was cut by 3 bases and J by 5 bases, with 10 bases left in between. The source of the sample is a study of T-cell reconstitution after alpha-beta-depleted transplantation in children. Study findings and constraints: It was surviving recipient T cells and thymic progenitors that gave some patients high TCRbeta diversity at day 60. Reported findings indicate that, about two months after transplant, alpha-beta T cells came from several hundred expanded clones, which were derived from non-depleted graft cells. At one year after transplant, newly produced T cells mostly accounted for T-cell counts and diversity.

For TCRbeta, the library was prepared with unique molecular identifiers. MiXCR was run by TCRdb on the PCR reads, yielding one entry per CDR3 protein. The data contain about 27,000 distinct CDR3 sequences, around 17% of them singletons. The sample was PBMCs, mostly from graft donor cells, taken 60 days after TCRalphabeta/CD19-depleted stem cell transplant. This chain links TRBV20-1 with TRBJ2-2; a possible D gene is TRBD2 (6 bases). This receptor was identified in a male patient between 2 and 15 years old who had a stem cell transplant for acute lymphoblastic leukemia, so the T cells may come from the graft donor. CDR3 sequence (DNA): TGCAGTGCTAGCGGGAGTAGAACCGGGGAGCTGTTTTTT. Amino acids: CSASGSRTGELFF.